What follows is one T cell receptor beta chain and its context. Its antigen is currently unknown. Using immunoSEQ multiplex PCR, the repertoire was profiled, and TCRdb retains in-frame clones only, with some absent. Here the sample spans 300,000 to 400,000 clones, 75% to 90% being singletons. The CDR3 has 13 amino acids. Trimming took 6 bases from V and 4 from J, leaving 12 bases between them. This sample was taken from a study of Ad26.COV2.S vaccination and SARS-CoV-2 variants. Study-level background: Ad26.COV2.S given intramuscularly, once or twice 56 days apart.

General study results and limits: Substantial breadth was reportedly displayed by spike-specific CD8+ and CD4+ T cell responses after vaccination. Analyses of TCR breadth and depth may have underestimated total T cell responses.

Treatment reported: around 19 received Ad26.COV2.S at low or high dose, single or two shots; about five received placebo; per-sample allocation not given. Following the first vaccine or placebo injection, samples were taken on day 63. J is TRBJ2-5 and V is TRBV12-3 or TRBV12-4, with D possibly being TRBD2 (6 bases). This specimen consisted of peripheral blood, obtained in a trial of Ad26.COV2.S vaccine versus placebo. The sequence was collected from a person aged 18-60 years who received the Ad26.COV2.S COVID-19 vaccine or a placebo. This chain's CDR3 is CASSLGLPETQYF. CDR3 nucleotides: TGTGCCAGCAGCCTTGGACTACCAGAGACCCAGTACTTC.